Listed here is a single T cell receptor beta chain. What it binds is not known. Repertoires were generated with immunoSEQ multiplex PCR, while TCRdb's copy carries only in-frame clones and drops some. Altogether tens of thousands of clones are present, roughly 80% being singletons, with the ten largest covering roughly 2%. This specimen belongs to a study of vaccination effects on CD4 cells after COVID-19. Antigen-specific CD4+ T cells expanded by the ViraFEST assay with viral peptide pools were then sequenced. Having been cultured for 10 days, the cells underwent CD4+ T cell isolation. Each participant was administered two doses of either the BNT162b2 or the mRNA-1273 vaccine. The germline V gene has CDR1 MDHEN and CDR2 SYDVKM. CDR3 length: 16 residues. After removal of 1 base from V and 13 bases from J, the junction contained 15 bases not matched to a gene.

The clonotype was recovered from a human donor who received a COVID-19 vaccine. This chain joins TRBV28 and TRBJ2-5; 10 bases map to TRBD2. This specimen consisted of CD4+ T cells from PBMCs cultured with HCoV-OC43 spike peptides, obtained after COVID-19 vaccination. Regarding subset: HCoV-OC43 spike overlapping peptide pool stimulation. The CDR3 protein is CASSLLHGSGGPVRYF. CDR3 nucleotide sequence: TGTGCCAGCAGTTTATTGCATGGTAGCGGGGGGCCTGTGCGGTACTTC.